This passage covers 24 T cell receptor beta chains from one sample sequenced in a study of control samples from healthy donors and cancer patients. Sequencing was performed with immunoSEQ multiplex PCR; in TCRdb, only in-frame clones are kept and a portion is missing. The profile shows more than 5,500 clones, 76% of them singletons. The sequenced sample consisted of formalin-fixed, paraffin-embedded tissue. The receptors originated from a male donor with melanoma.

This chain uses TRBV6-5 with TRBJ1-2; D might be TRBD1 (6 bases). Between the trimmed V and J ends, which lost 6 bases and 0 bases, there was a span of 14 bases. Looked up from germline, CDR1 is MNHEY and CDR2 is SVGAGI. CDR3 length equals 15 residues. This CDR3 is CASSRSGEANYGYTF. The DNA for the CDR3 is TGTGCCAGCAGCCGCTCAGGGGAGGCTAACTATGGCTACACCTTC.

The chain couples TRBV5-6 to TRBJ1-5; D is possibly TRBD1 (5 bases). V was cut by 4 bases and J by 0 bases, with 17 bases left in between. Germline V gene data show CDR1 as SGHDT and CDR2 as YYEEEE. CDR3 length: 17 residues. The CDR3 loop reads CASSNAGGTLSNQPQHF. In DNA, the CDR3 is TGTGCCAGCAGCAATGCGGGGGGGACCCTTAGCAATCAGCCCCAGCATTTT.

The V call is TRBV29-1, the J call TRBJ2-1; 10 positions match TRBD2. The germline V gene has CDR1 SQVTM and CDR2 ANQGSEA. The ends lost 8 bases at V and 8 bases at J; junction bases unmatched: 12. This CDR3 has 14 residues. For the CDR3, the DNA is TGCAGCCCCGTTCTGTCTAGCGGGGGTCATGAGCAGTTCTTC. Its protein product is CSPVLSSGGHEQFF.

The rearrangement uses TRBV2 and TRBJ2-7; 10 positions agree with TRBD1. Germline CDR1 SNHLY, CDR2 FYNNEI. Unmatched junction bases numbered 4, after V lost 5 bases and J lost 6 bases. This CDR3 spans 13 amino acids. CDR3 protein: CASSRRDRGEQYV. The CDR3, as DNA: TGTGCCAGCAGTCGCCGGGACAGGGGCGAGCAGTACGTC.

By share, this clone counts as large. The same CDR3 arises from other DNA sequences in this sample as well. The chain couples TRBV6-4 to TRBJ2-2; either TRBD1 or TRBD2 may supply D (5 bases each). CDR1 and CDR2 from the germline V gene are MRHNA and SNTAGT. The CDR3 has 14 amino acids. V was pared by 6 bases and J by 3 bases, with 11 bases between. The CDR3 sequence: CASSTGAHTGELFF. The CDR3 nucleotides are TGTGCCAGCAGCACCGGGGCCCACACCGGGGAGCTGTTTTTT.

The chain combines TRBV27 with TRBJ2-7, with D possibly being TRBD2 (6 bases). Germline V gives CDR1 MNHEY, CDR2 SMNVEV (reference sequence). CDR3 length equals 12 residues. Trimming took 7 bases from V and 6 from J, leaving 13 bases between them. CDR3 loop: CASNQTRGEQYV. The CDR3 DNA is TGTGCCAGCAACCAGACGCGGGGCGAGCAGTACGTC.

The chain is built from TRBV11-2 and TRBJ2-2; D is possibly TRBD2 (5 bases). Trimming cost V 5 bases and J 2 bases, with 9 bases left between them. The V gene's germline CDR1 is SGHAT and CDR2 FQNNGV. This CDR3 spans 14 amino acids. The CDR3 loop reads CASSLAGNTGELFF. The CDR3 coding sequence is TGTGCCAGCAGCCTAGCCGGCAACACCGGGGAGCTGTTTTTT.

CDR3 DNA: TGTGCCAGCAGTGAGGCGGGCGGCGGTAAGCCAGATACGCAGTATTTT. Encoded protein: CASSEAGGGKPDTQYF. The rearrangement joins TRBV25-1 to TRBJ2-3; the D gene is possibly TRBD2 (5 bases). CDR3 size: 16 residues. V was shortened by 3 bases and J by 4 bases, with 17 bases between the two germline ends. Looked up from germline, CDR1 is MGHDK and CDR2 is SYGVNS.

This clone was detected once. The chain recombines TRBV5-5 with TRBJ1-1; TRBD1 matches at 7 bases. V gave up 2 bases and J gave up 4 bases; unmatched junction bases: 11. CDR1 SGHKS and CDR2 YYEKEE come from the germline V gene (reference sequence). The CDR3 sequence is 16 residues long. CDR3 region: CASSLIPTGLLTEAFF. The CDR3, as DNA: TGTGCCAGCAGCTTAATCCCGACAGGGCTCCTCACTGAAGCTTTCTTT.

To note about this clone: The junction differs from germline at one of its ends, possibly a read error. The CDR3 protein is CASGEGNTLVPQHF. CDR3 coding DNA: TGTGCCAGCGGTGAAGGAAATACCCTGGTGCCCCAGCATTTT. The chain links TRBV2 to TRBJ1-5; no firm D call. The germline gives CDR1 SNHLY, CDR2 FYNNEI. This CDR3 is 14 amino acids long.

The chain links TRBV7-3 to TRBJ1-2, with D unclear. The germline V gene encodes CDR1 SGHTA and CDR2 FQGTGA. Trimming took off 11 bases at V and 3 bases at J, with 4 bases between the two ends. The CDR3 runs to 9 residues. The CDR3 loop is CAGYYGYTF. CDR3 coding DNA: TGTGCCGGTTACTATGGCTACACCTTC.

The rearrangement uses TRBV18 and TRBJ1-1; no firm D call. The CDR3 extends over 12 amino acids. The germline CDR1 and CDR2 sequences are KGHSH and LQKENI. V was clipped by 2 bases and J by 4 bases, with 5 bases between them. The CDR3 nucleotides read TGTGCCAGCTCACCAGGGAGCACTGAAGCTTTCTTT. Amino acid sequence: CASSPGSTEAFF.

CDR3 sequence (DNA): TGTGCCAGCAGTGAATGGGGCGGACAAAACACTGAAGCTTTCTTT. It translates to CASSEWGGQNTEAFF. The chain carries TRBV25-1 and TRBJ1-1; TRBD1 is a possible D gene (5 bases). Trimming took off 1 base at V and 2 bases at J, with 11 bases between the two ends. The CDR3 has 15 amino acids. CDR1 and CDR2 (germline): MGHDK, SYGVNS.

The J gene is TRBJ1-1, the V gene TRBV19; D is ambiguous. Trimming took 6 bases from V and 0 from J, leaving 5 bases between them. CDR3 length: 12 amino acids. The germline V gene has CDR1 LNHDA and CDR2 SQIVND (reference sequence). The CDR3: CASRNMNTEAFF. The CDR3 bases are TGTGCCAGTAGAAACATGAACACTGAAGCTTTCTTT.

This clone is medium-sized. This specimen includes other DNA sequences encoding the same CDR3. V is TRBV5-1 and J is TRBJ2-2; TRBD1 agrees at 7 bases. The CDR3 covers 15 residues. Germline CDR1 and CDR2: SGHRS and YFSETQ. The junction had 3 bases not matched to a gene; V was cut back by 4 bases and J by 0 bases. For the CDR3, the DNA is TGCGCCAGCAGCCCCGGGACAGCGAACACCGGGGAGCTGTTTTTT. Residues: CASSPGTANTGELFF.

The J gene is TRBJ1-4, the V gene TRBV7-9, with D unresolved. There are 14 residues in the CDR3. Trimming pared 5 bases from V and 5 bases from J, leaving 12 bases between. Germline V gives CDR1 SEHNR, CDR2 FQNEAQ (reference sequence). The CDR3 loop is CASSLVKANEKLFF. The CDR3 nucleotides read TGTGCCAGCAGCCTAGTAAAGGCCAATGAAAAACTGTTTTTT.

V usage is TRBV29-1 and J usage is TRBJ2-1; D is perhaps TRBD2 (6 bases). Per germline, CDR1 SQVTM and CDR2 ANQGSEA. CDR3 length equals 15 residues. The V end was cut by 4 bases, the J end by 1 base, with 14 bases between. The CDR3 coding sequence is TGCAGCGTTGGTCAAGTAGCGGTATCCTACAATGAGCAGTTCTTC. Protein: CSVGQVAVSYNEQFF.

The chain recombines TRBV5-1 with TRBJ2-5; 7 bases are shared with TRBD2. The CDR3 length is 15 residues. V lost 1 base, J lost 0 bases, and 3 bases stayed unmatched. The V gene's germline CDR1 is SGHRS and CDR2 YFSETQ. The chain's CDR3 is CASSLIGGNQETQYF. The DNA of the CDR3 is TGCGCCAGCAGCTTGATCGGGGGGAACCAAGAGACCCAGTACTTC. Based on the CDR3 plus reference TRBV5-1 and TRBJ2-5, the full variable domain is KAGVTQTPRYLIKTRGQQVTLSCSPISGHRSVSWYQQTPGQGLQFLFEYFSETQRNKGNFPGRFSGRQFSNSRSEMNVSTLELGDSALYLCASSLIGGNQETQYFGPGTRLLVL.

The chain uses TRBV5-1 and TRBJ2-5; D is possibly TRBD1 or TRBD2 (7 bases each). There are 13 residues in the CDR3. The germline V gene has CDR1 SGHRS and CDR2 YFSETQ. The V and J ends lost 4 bases and 5 bases respectively, with 12 bases between them. The CDR3 nucleotides are TGCGCCAGCAGCCAGGGGGGGATGGAGACCCAGTACTTC. Translated: CASSQGGMETQYF.

This chain joins TRBV9 and TRBJ1-3; D remains unclear. Trimming removed 4 bases at V and 2 bases at J, with 7 bases between. The CDR3 has 13 amino acids. Per germline, CDR1 SGDLS and CDR2 YYNGEE. The CDR3: CASSSQPGNTIYF. CDR3 DNA: TGTGCCAGCAGCTCTCAACCTGGAAACACCATATATTTT.

This rearrangement joins TRBV18 to TRBJ1-3; TRBD1 aligns across 8 bases. Trimming at V came to 6 bases and at J to 0 bases, leaving 4 bases not matched to a gene. Germline V lookup: CDR1 KGHSH, CDR2 LQKENI. The CDR3 is 15 amino acids. CDR3 nucleotides: TGTGCCAGCTCGCGACAGGGGACCTCTGGAAACACCATATATTTT. Amino acid sequence: CASSRQGTSGNTIYF.

The J gene is TRBJ2-3, the V gene TRBV7-9; 8 nucleotides match TRBD2. With 5 bases clipped from V and 2 bases from J, the junction kept 9 bases outside the gene matches. The CDR3 is made up of 16 amino acids. Germline CDR1 is SEHNR and CDR2 is FQNEAQ (reference sequence). In DNA form, the CDR3 reads TGTGCCAGCAGCCCCGCGGCGGGGGGCGACACAGATACGCAGTATTTT. As protein: CASSPAAGGDTDTQYF.

This chain links TRBV5-1 with TRBJ2-1; TRBD2 might be the D (7 bases). With 7 bases removed from V and 9 bases from J, the gap between germline ends came to 17 bases. This CDR3 comprises 13 residues. Germline lookup yields CDR1 SGHRS and CDR2 YFSETQ. In DNA form, the CDR3 reads TGCGCCAGCTCAATGCGGGGGCCGGGTGAGCAGTTCTTC. Encoded protein: CASSMRGPGEQFF.

The V gene is TRBV6-5, the J gene TRBJ2-1, with TRBD1 matching 8 bases. With 10 bases clipped from V and 9 bases from J, the junction kept 11 bases outside the gene matches. CDR3 size: 13 residues. Germline loops: CDR1 MNHEY, CDR2 SVGAGI. DNA for the CDR3: TGTGCCACCAACCGGGACAGGCAGGGTGAGCAGTTCTTC. Amino acid sequence: CATNRDRQGEQFF.